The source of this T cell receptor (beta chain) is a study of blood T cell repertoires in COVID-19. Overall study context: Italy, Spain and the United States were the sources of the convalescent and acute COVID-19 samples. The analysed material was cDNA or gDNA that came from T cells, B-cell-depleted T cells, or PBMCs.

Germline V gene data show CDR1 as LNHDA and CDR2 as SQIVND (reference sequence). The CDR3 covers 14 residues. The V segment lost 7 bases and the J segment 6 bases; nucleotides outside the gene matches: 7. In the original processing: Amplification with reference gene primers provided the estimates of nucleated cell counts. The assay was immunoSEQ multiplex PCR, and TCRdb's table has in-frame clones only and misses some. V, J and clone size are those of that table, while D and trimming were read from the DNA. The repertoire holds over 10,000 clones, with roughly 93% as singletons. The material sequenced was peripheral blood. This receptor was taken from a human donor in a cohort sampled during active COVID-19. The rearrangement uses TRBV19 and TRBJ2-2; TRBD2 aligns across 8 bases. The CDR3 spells CASTERERAGELFF. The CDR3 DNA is TGTGCCAGTACGGAGCGGGAGCGAGCCGGGGAGCTGTTTTTT.